This TCR beta chain was documented in a study of blood T cell repertoires in COVID-19. Germline V gene sequence: CDR1 MNHEY, CDR2 SVGAGI. The CDR3 runs 12 residues. Trimming took 10 bases from V and 4 from J, leaving 13 bases between them. Using immunoSEQ multiplex PCR, the repertoire was profiled, and TCRdb retains in-frame clones only, with some absent. The sample records 180,000 or so clones, around 87% being singletons. Sequenced: peripheral blood. This chain uses TRBV6-5 with TRBJ1-1; D is uncertain. The source is a woman in her thirties with active or convalescent COVID-19. CDR3 amino acids: CAISNPGTEAFF. CDR3 nucleotide sequence: TGTGCCATCTCAAATCCGGGCACTGAAGCTTTCTTT.